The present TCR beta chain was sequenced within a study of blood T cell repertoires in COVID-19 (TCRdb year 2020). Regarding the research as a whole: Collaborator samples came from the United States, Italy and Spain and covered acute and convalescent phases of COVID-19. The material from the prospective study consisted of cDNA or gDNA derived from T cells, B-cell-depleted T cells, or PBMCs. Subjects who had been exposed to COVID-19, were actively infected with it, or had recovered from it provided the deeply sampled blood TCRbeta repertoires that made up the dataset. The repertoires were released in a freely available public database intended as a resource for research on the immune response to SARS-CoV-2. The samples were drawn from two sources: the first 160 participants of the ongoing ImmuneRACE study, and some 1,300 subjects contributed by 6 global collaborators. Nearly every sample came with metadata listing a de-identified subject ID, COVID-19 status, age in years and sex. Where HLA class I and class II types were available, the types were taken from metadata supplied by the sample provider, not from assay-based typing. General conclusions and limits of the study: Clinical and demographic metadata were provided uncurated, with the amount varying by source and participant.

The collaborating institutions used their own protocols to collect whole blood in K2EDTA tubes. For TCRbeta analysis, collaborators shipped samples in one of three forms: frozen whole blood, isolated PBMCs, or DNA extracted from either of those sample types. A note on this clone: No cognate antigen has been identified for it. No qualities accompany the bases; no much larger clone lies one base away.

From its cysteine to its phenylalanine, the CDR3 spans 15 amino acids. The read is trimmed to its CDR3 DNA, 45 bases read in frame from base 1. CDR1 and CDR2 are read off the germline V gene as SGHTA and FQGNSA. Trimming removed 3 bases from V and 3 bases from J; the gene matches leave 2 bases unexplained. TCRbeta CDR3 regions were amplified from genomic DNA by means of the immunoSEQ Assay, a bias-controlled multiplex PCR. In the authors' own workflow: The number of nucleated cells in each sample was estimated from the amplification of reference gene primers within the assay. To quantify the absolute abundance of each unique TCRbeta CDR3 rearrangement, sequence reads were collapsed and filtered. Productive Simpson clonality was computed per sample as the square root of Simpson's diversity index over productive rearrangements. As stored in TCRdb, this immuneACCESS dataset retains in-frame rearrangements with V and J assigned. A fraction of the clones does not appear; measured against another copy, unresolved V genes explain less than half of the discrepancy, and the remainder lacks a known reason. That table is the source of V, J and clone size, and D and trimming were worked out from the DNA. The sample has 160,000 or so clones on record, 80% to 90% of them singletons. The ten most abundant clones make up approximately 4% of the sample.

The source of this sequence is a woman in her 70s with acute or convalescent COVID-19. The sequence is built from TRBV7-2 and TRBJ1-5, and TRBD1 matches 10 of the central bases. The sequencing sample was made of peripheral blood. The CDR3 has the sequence CASSLGTGDNQPQHF. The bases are TGTGCCAGCAGCTTGGGGACAGGGGACAATCAGCCCCAGCATTTT.